Reported below is one T cell receptor beta chain. The junction had 3 bases not matched to a gene; V was cut back by 5 bases and J by 5 bases. Germline V lookup: CDR1 SGHAT, CDR2 FQNNGV. The CDR3 loop spans 15 amino acids. Methods used by the authors: Reference gene primer amplification in the assay estimated nucleated cell counts. Profiling relied on immunoSEQ multiplex PCR, and the TCRdb table lists in-frame clones only, not all of them. For V, J and clone size, that table is used; D and trimming come from the DNA. In the table there are approximately 150,000 clones, over 80% of which are singletons. This specimen belongs to a study of blood T cell repertoires in COVID-19. Overall study context: Some COVID-19 samples were acute and others convalescent; all came from the United States, Italy and Spain. PBMCs, B-cell-depleted T cells, or T cells were the source of the cDNA or gDNA that made up the material.

Seattle researchers signed up patients amid active infection and tracked them longitudinally. The sequenced material came from peripheral blood. The rearrangement uses TRBV11-2 and TRBJ2-1; 13 bases align to TRBD2. The clonotype originates from a man aged 30 to 45 with COVID-19, enrolled during active disease. The CDR3 spells CASSLGLAGDNEQFF. The CDR3 coding sequence is TGTGCCAGCAGCCTCGGACTAGCGGGGGACAATGAGCAGTTCTTC.